The 22 T cell receptor beta chains reported below all come from one sample, sequenced in a study of T-cell reconstitution after alpha-beta-depleted transplantation in children. As it was prepared, the TCRbeta library received unique molecular identifiers. In TCRdb, the PCR reads were re-called with MiXCR into one record per CDR3 protein. The sample consists of around 15,000 distinct CDR3 sequences, around 8% of them appearing once. The sample in question was PBMCs, mostly from graft donor cells, obtained 60 days after TCRalphabeta/CD19-depleted stem cell transplant. The receptor source for this set is a boy less than two years old who had a stem cell transplant for Wiskott-Aldrich syndrome, so the T cells may come from the graft donor.

This clonotype has just a few counts. This rearrangement joins TRBV21-1 to TRBJ2-1; no check of the table's D call, TRBD2, against the DNA was made. TRBV21-1 is a recognized pseudogene. This CDR3 comprises 15 residues. The CDR3 reads CASSKAGRESNEQFF. The CDR3, as DNA: TGTGCCAGCAGCAAAGCGGGGCGGGAGTCCAATGAGCAGTTCTTC.

This clonotype came up many times. The rearrangement uses TRBV19 and TRBJ2-1; TRBD1 matches at 9 bases. Per the germline V gene, CDR1 is LNHDA and CDR2 is SQIVND (reference sequence). V lost 3 bases and J lost 3; bases outside the gene matches: 3. The CDR3 length is 15 residues. CDR3 coding DNA: TGTGCCAGTAGTATCGGACAGGGGCGCTACAATGAGCAGTTCTTC. Protein: CASSIGQGRYNEQFF.

Concerning this clonotype: A much bigger clone sits one base away, suggesting this may be a read error. The chain recombines TRBV5-5 with TRBJ1-4, with unresolved D. The CDR3 totals 13 residues. Germline-derived CDR1 and CDR2 are SGHKS and YYEKEE (reference sequence). The CDR3 spells CANSLTTNEKLFF. CDR3 coding DNA: TGTGCCAACAGCTTAACAACTAATGAAAAACTGTTTTTT.

The chain combines TRBV5-8 with TRBJ2-3; a possible D gene is TRBD2 (5 bases). Germline V CDR1 and CDR2: SGHTS, YDEGEE. CDR3 length: 15 amino acids. Trimming stripped 0 bases from V and 1 base from J, with 9 bases between. The CDR3 DNA is TGTGCCAGCAGCTTGGGGACTCAGGGCACAGATACGCAGTATTTT. Translation gives CASSLGTQGTDTQYF.

This clonotype was counted at least ten times. The genes are TRBV25-1 and TRBJ2-1; 10 nucleotides match TRBD1. Trimming cost V 8 bases and J 7 bases; bases outside gene matches: 8. The CDR3 is made up of 14 amino acids. Germline V CDR1 and CDR2: MGHDK, SYGVNS. Here the CDR3 reads CASRGTGAINEQFF. CDR3 in DNA: TGTGCCAGCCGAGGGACAGGGGCGATTAATGAGCAGTTCTTC.

This clonotype was recorded at least ten times. The chain carries TRBV7-9 and TRBJ2-2; D not resolved. Germline assignment: CDR1 SEHNR and CDR2 FQNEAQ (reference sequence). The CDR3 contains 15 residues. V was pared by 1 base and J by 1 base, with 7 bases between. CDR3 nucleotide sequence: TGTGCCAGCAGCTTAGTCCGATTGAACACCGGGGAGCTGTTTTTT. Translating gives CASSLVRLNTGELFF.

This clonotype was detected ten times or more. The chain joins TRBV7-9 to TRBJ1-5; tentatively, D is TRBD1 (6 bases). In germline, CDR1 is SEHNR, CDR2 FQNEAQ (reference sequence). This CDR3 is 17 amino acids long. V lost 0 bases to trimming and J lost 1 base, with 13 bases between them. Here the CDR3 reads CASSLATGWASNQPQHF. CDR3 nucleotide sequence: TGTGCCAGCAGCTTAGCGACAGGCTGGGCGAGCAATCAGCCCCAGCATTTT.

This chain connects TRBV24-1 to TRBJ2-6; D possibly matches TRBD1 or TRBD2 (5 bases each). Germline values: CDR1 KGHDR, CDR2 SFDVKD. V dropped 4 bases and J dropped 1 base, with 10 bases sitting between them. CDR3 length equals 16 residues. The CDR3 DNA reads TGTGCCACCAGTGAGGGACCCTTATCTGGGGCCAACGTCCTGACTTTC. Protein: CATSEGPLSGANVLTF.

This clonotype was counted ten times or more. V and J are TRBV10-3 and TRBJ1-1, with D unclear. This CDR3 has 13 amino acids. Germline assignment: CDR1 ENHRY and CDR2 SYGVKD. V gave up 0 bases and J gave up 1 base, with 3 bases separating them. CDR3 in DNA: TGTGCCATCAGTGAGTCAGGGAACACTGAAGCTTTCTTT. As protein: CAISESGNTEAFF.

V is TRBV5-6 and J is TRBJ2-1, with D perhaps being TRBD1 or TRBD2 (5 bases each). This CDR3 has 17 residues. Germline CDR1 SGHDT, CDR2 YYEEEE. V was cut by 7 bases and J by 3 bases, with 23 bases left in between. The CDR3 nucleotides are TGTGCCAGCGCCCCAGGGAGCCTCTGCTCAAACTACAATGAGCAGTTCTTC. It translates to CASAPGSLCSNYNEQFF.

Of note for this clonotype: A much larger clone differs from this one at a single base, so this may be a read error. In nucleotides, the CDR3 is TGTGCCAGCAGTGGGCTGGTCACTCGTAATGAAAAACTGTTTTTT. Protein sequence: CASSGLVTRNEKLFF. V usage is TRBV25-1 and J usage is TRBJ1-4; D is unresolved. The CDR3 is made up of 15 amino acids. With 4 bases removed from V and 4 bases from J, the gap between germline ends came to 13 bases. In germline, CDR1 is MGHDK, CDR2 SYGVNS.

This clonotype appeared many times. The chain couples TRBV12-3 or TRBV12-4 to TRBJ1-6; TRBD1 is a possible D gene (6 bases). Trimming shortened V by 6 bases and J by 6 bases, and 12 bases separated the two germline ends. The CDR3 totals 14 residues. CDR3 DNA sequence: TGTGCCAGCAGCAAACAGGGTGGTAATTCACCCCTCCACTTT. Translated, it gives CASSKQGGNSPLHF.

In this sample, this clonotype turned up many times. The V and J genes are TRBV5-1 and TRBJ2-2, with 9 bases matching TRBD1. CDR3 length equals 16 residues. V shed 2 bases, J shed 2 bases, and the junction held 4 bases outside the gene matches. The germline CDR1 and CDR2 sequences are SGHRS and YFSETQ. DNA for the CDR3: TGCGCCAGCAGCTTATCGGGACAGGGAAACACCGGGGAGCTGTTTTTT. Residues: CASSLSGQGNTGELFF.

The chain recombines TRBV25-1 with TRBJ2-1; unclear D gene. CDR3 length: 11 residues. CDR1 is MGHDK, CDR2 SYGVNS, per germline. Trimming pared 3 bases from V and 7 bases from J, leaving 4 bases between. Written as DNA, the CDR3 is TGTGCCAGCAGTGATTTTAATGAGCAGTTCTTC. Translating gives CASSDFNEQFF.

This clonotype has a handful of counts. This chain joins TRBV19 and TRBJ1-2; 10 bases line up with TRBD1. Germline values: CDR1 LNHDA, CDR2 SQIVND (reference sequence). V shed 6 bases and J 6 bases; nucleotides not matched to a gene: 13. The CDR3 has 16 residues. CDR3 region: CASRNPGQGRRDGYTF. The DNA for the CDR3 is TGTGCCAGTAGAAACCCGGGACAGGGGAGAAGAGATGGCTACACCTTC.

This clonotype was recorded a few times. The chain combines TRBV20-1 with TRBJ1-4, with 9 bases that match TRBD1. The germline V gene has CDR1 DFQATT and CDR2 SNEGSKA (reference sequence). This CDR3 has 13 amino acids. V was clipped by 3 bases and J by 6 bases; unmatched bases: 2. CDR3 in amino acids: CSASWDRDEKLFF. DNA of the CDR3: TGCAGTGCTAGTTGGGACAGGGATGAAAAACTGTTTTTT.

This clonotype was counted at least ten times. The rearrangement links TRBV25-1 to TRBJ2-7; D is unclear. Germline CDR1 is MGHDK and CDR2 is SYGVNS. The CDR3 is 11 residues long. The CDR3 is CAAGSSYEQYF. CDR3 sequence (DNA): TGTGCTGCCGGGTCCTCCTACGAGCAGTACTTC.

This clonotype was detected once. A much larger clone differs by one base, so this may be a read error. Likely a read error: the CDR3 ends without its conserved phenylalanine or tryptophan. The chain links TRBV7-9 to TRBJ2-1; D may be TRBD1 (5 bases). Trimming removed 4 bases at V and 4 bases at J, with 14 bases between. This CDR3 has 15 amino acids. The germline CDR1 and CDR2 sequences are SEHNR and FQNEAQ (reference sequence). CDR3 protein: CASSSLQGLYNEQFV. CDR3 bases: TGTGCCAGCAGCTCCCTCCAGGGCCTTTACAATGAGCAGTTCGTC.

This clonotype showed up many times. The rearrangement links TRBV7-9 to TRBJ1-1; D unresolved. Germline V CDR1 and CDR2: SEHNR, FQNEAQ (reference sequence). The CDR3 length is 13 residues. Trimming took off 5 bases at V and 1 base at J, with 8 bases between the two ends. CDR3 loop: CASSPPGNTEAFF. The CDR3 coding sequence is TGTGCCAGCAGCCCCCCAGGGAACACTGAAGCTTTCTTT. Using reference TRBV7-9 and TRBJ1-1 for the parts outside the CDR3, the full variable domain is DTGVSQNPRHKITKRGQNVTFRCDPISEHNRLYWYRQTLGQGPEFLTYFQNEAQLEKSRLLSDRFSAERPKGSFSTLEIQRTEQGDSAMYLCASSPPGNTEAFFGQGTRLTVV.

The J gene is TRBJ2-2, the V gene TRBV5-1, with D uncertain. Germline CDR1 reads SGHRS; CDR2 reads YFSETQ. The CDR3 length is 18 residues. The germline V and J ends were trimmed by 0 bases and 0 bases, with 15 bases remaining between them. The CDR3 loop is CASSLAPSFIANTGELFF. CDR3 DNA: TGCGCCAGCAGCTTGGCCCCCAGTTTCATAGCGAACACCGGGGAGCTGTTTTTT.

CDR3 sequence (DNA): TGTGCCAGCTCACCTGACTGTCGATGGACGCCTTCCCAAGAGACCCAGTACTTC. Translating it yields CASSPDCRWTPSQETQYF. V gene TRBV18 combines with J gene TRBJ2-5, with unresolved D. Germline loops: CDR1 KGHSH, CDR2 LQKENI. This CDR3 has 18 amino acids. Trimming cost V 3 bases and J 1 base, with 21 bases left between them.

This clonotype was detected ten times or more. The V and J genes are TRBV5-1 and TRBJ1-4; maybe TRBD1 (5 bases). CDR1 SGHRS and CDR2 YFSETQ come from the germline V gene. This CDR3 is 14 amino acids long. V lost 2 bases to trimming and J lost 4 bases, with 9 bases between them. This CDR3 is CASSFRDLNEKLFF. CDR3 bases: TGCGCCAGCAGCTTCCGGGACCTTAATGAAAAACTGTTTTTT.